This is a list of T cell receptor beta chains from one sample in a study of radiation and T cells in renal cell carcinoma. The assay was immunoSEQ multiplex PCR, and TCRdb's table has in-frame clones only and misses some. Here the sample spans roughly 90,000 clones, 85% being singletons. The sample was blood, taken from a patient whose treatment included radiotherapy and nephrectomy. Receptor source: a man between 50 and 59 years old with renal cell carcinoma. Each CDR3 is given with its conserved first and last residue. D genes are given only for firm matches. Clone size is not always given. Where it is, it says once, few, many or a class for expanded clones.

.	TRBV2	13	.	TRBJ2-5	CASSRDQQETQYF	TGTGCCAGCTCCCGGGACCAACAAGAGACCCAGTACTTC
TRBD1	TRBV9	19	.	TRBJ1-2	CASSPRWEGARRGGNGYTF	TGTGCCAGCAGCCCCCGTTGGGAGGGGGCGCGAAGAGGGGGGAATGGCTACACCTTC
.	TRBV20-1	11	.	TRBJ1-1	CSRRANTEASF	TGCAGCAGACGGGCGAACACTGAAGCTTCCTTT
.	TRBV16	10	.	TRBJ1-1	CASSLQGAFF	TGTGCCAGCAGCCTACAAGGAGCTTTCTTT
TRBD1	TRBV28	13	.	TRBJ1-4	CASSLTGDEKLFF	TGTGCCAGCAGTTTGACAGGGGATGAAAAACTGTTTTTT
.	TRBV6-4	11	.	TRBJ2-7	CASSDSYEQYF	TGTGCCAGCAGTGACTCGTACGAGCAGTACTTC
.	TRBV7-9	14	.	TRBJ1-2	CASSPAGEFYGYTF	TGTGCCAGCAGCCCAGCTGGGGAATTCTATGGCTACACCTTC
.	TRBV4-3	16	.	TRBJ2-2	CASSQDYGGYTGELFF	TGCGCCAGCAGCCAAGATTACGGAGGTTACACCGGGGAGCTGTTTTTT
.	TRBV6-6	15	once	TRBJ1-6	CASSSAREENSPLHF	TGTGCCAGCAGTTCCGCCCGGGAGGAAAATTCACCCCTCCACTTT
.	TRBV5-1	13	.	TRBJ2-7	CASSFRGTRGWYF	TGCGCCAGCAGCTTCAGAGGGACCCGAGGTTGGTACTTC
TRBD2	TRBV11-3	17	.	TRBJ2-1	CASSLGIAGVYYNEQFF	TGTGCCAGCAGCTTGGGGATAGCGGGAGTTTACTACAATGAGCAGTTCTTC
TRBD1	TRBV10-2	13	once	TRBJ1-2	CASSDDRGYGYTF	TGCGCCAGCAGTGACGACAGGGGCTATGGCTACACCTTC
.	TRBV2	14	.	TRBJ2-2	CASRDGRNTGELFF	TGTGCCAGCAGGGATGGGAGGAACACCGGGGAGCTGTTTTTT
.	TRBV5-6	16	.	TRBJ2-2	CASSLGLPGRTGELFF	TGTGCCAGCAGCTTGGGTTTGCCAGGGAGGACCGGGGAGCTGTTTTTT
TRBD2	TRBV6-1	15	once	TRBJ2-3	CASSQAGAGTDTQYF	TGTGCCAGCAGCCAGGCGGGAGCGGGCACAGATACGCAGTATTTT
.	TRBV2	12	.	TRBJ2-7	CASSAAAYEQYF	TGTGCCAGCAGTGCGGCAGCCTACGAGCAGTACTTC
.	TRBV6-1	15	once	TRBJ1-2	CASSEWTIRAYGYTF	TGTGCCAGCAGTGAGTGGACAATTAGGGCCTATGGCTACACCTTC
TRBD1	TRBV4-2	14	few	TRBJ1-1	CASSQERTGTEAFF	TGTGCCAGCAGCCAAGAGAGGACAGGAACTGAAGCTTTCTTT
TRBD1	TRBV15	17	.	TRBJ2-1	CATSRVPGGQGNNEQFF	TGTGCCACCAGCAGAGTTCCTGGGGGACAGGGGAACAATGAGCAGTTCTTC
.	TRBV9	15	.	TRBJ2-3	CASSAADGRPDTQYF	TGTGCCAGCAGCGCTGCGGACGGAAGGCCAGATACGCAGTATTTT
TRBD1	TRBV5-1	16	.	TRBJ1-4	CASSLQGATTNEKLFF	TGCGCCAGCAGCTTACAGGGGGCGACGACTAATGAAAAACTGTTTTTT
TRBD2	TRBV30	13	.	TRBJ2-7	CAWIPGRAFEQYF	TGTGCCTGGATACCCGGGAGGGCTTTCGAGCAGTACTTC
.	TRBV7-5	15	.	TRBJ1-2	CARSLLGVANYGYTF	TGTGCCAGAAGCCTCCTGGGGGTCGCTAACTATGGCTACACCTTC
.	TRBV9	15	.	TRBJ1-2	CASSVGTGGGYGYTF	TGTGCCAGCAGCGTAGGAACTGGGGGAGGCTATGGCTACACCTTC